The TCR beta chain described here comes from a study of shared clonotypes between healthy human individuals. Assay: immunoSEQ multiplex PCR; the TCRdb copy retains only in-frame clones and omits some. This table has some 2,100,000 clones, approximately 94% appearing once. Positive CCR7 selection of CD45RO-negative cells yielded the naive CD8 cells, and terminally differentiated effector memory CD45RA+ cells were excluded. Recent acute infections and vaccinations were absent in the healthy HIV-negative adult donors. After removal of 2 bases from V and 9 bases from J, the junction contained 6 bases not matched to a gene. Germline V CDR1 and CDR2: MDHEN, SYDVKM. This CDR3 is built from 15 residues. General study findings and limits: In having few donors, the study represented limited genetic and exposure-history diversity.

About this clone itself: The antigen remains unidentified.

V is TRBV28 and J is TRBJ2-1; 11 positions agree with TRBD2. Source material: naive CD8+ T cells from PBMCs. This clonotype was obtained from a man aged 18 to 35 in good health. Some clones in this sample may be carry-over from other donors' samples. In DNA form, the CDR3 reads TGTGCCAGCAGTTTACCGGCTAGCGGGAGGCCTGAGCAGTTCTTC. As protein: CASSLPASGRPEQFF. The variable domain in full, completed from reference TRBV28 and TRBJ2-1, reads DVKVTQSSRYLVKRTGEKVFLECVQDMDHENMFWYRQDPGLGLRLIYFSYDVKMKEKGDIPEGYSVSREKKERFSLILESASTNQTSMYLCASSLPASGRPEQFFGPGTRLTVL.